The next 21 T cell receptor beta chains were all read from a single sample in a study of PD-1 blockade in classical Hodgkin lymphoma. Time point in this sample: cycle 4 day 1 (C4D1), after about 6 weeks of nivolumab. Every single patient, without exception, relapsed after autologous stem cell transplantation, and brentuximab vedotin exposure varied. This table comes from immunoSEQ multiplex PCR, and its TCRdb copy is limited to in-frame clones, with some not included. Of 25,000 to 30,000 clones in the sample, about 82% were seen once. Sequencing was performed on peripheral blood mononuclear cells (PBMCs), taken before the fourth cycle of nivolumab. These receptors all stem from a human donor with classical Hodgkin lymphoma.

V gene TRBV19 combines with J gene TRBJ2-1, with TRBD1 identical over 9 bases. Losses at the gene ends were 3 bases for V and 9 bases for J; bases not matched to a gene: 6. Looked up from germline, CDR1 is LNHDA and CDR2 is SQIVND (reference sequence). The CDR3 covers 14 residues. The CDR3 spells CASSISGQGVEQFF. The CDR3 DNA reads TGTGCCAGTAGTATTTCGGGACAGGGCGTTGAGCAGTTCTTC.

This clone is medium-sized. This chain uses TRBV9 with TRBJ1-5; no reliable D call. The CDR3 spans 13 residues. Trimming left V 2 bases short and J 6 bases short, with 9 bases between. The germline V gene encodes CDR1 SGDLS and CDR2 YYNGEE. The CDR3 sequence: CASSVSSGQPQHF. DNA for the CDR3: TGTGCCAGCAGCGTGAGTAGTGGTCAGCCCCAGCATTTT.

The chain recombines TRBV4-1 with TRBJ1-2, with 7 bases identical to TRBD1. CDR3 length: 15 amino acids. V shed 4 bases, J shed 4 bases, and the junction held 9 bases outside the gene matches. The germline V gene encodes CDR1 MGHRA and CDR2 YSYEKL. CDR3 nucleotides: TGCGCCAGCAGCCCCAGGGACAGTATTTCCTATGGCTACACCTTC. Protein: CASSPRDSISYGYTF.

This clone was seen just once. The CDR3 here is CASTETGGYGYTF. CDR3 in DNA: TGTGCCAGCACCGAGACAGGGGGGTATGGCTACACCTTC. The gene calls are TRBV6-6 and TRBJ1-2; 9 bases align to TRBD1. The germline gives CDR1 MNHNY, CDR2 SVGAGI (reference sequence). The length of the CDR3 is 13 residues. J lost 5 bases, V lost 7 bases, and 5 bases had no gene match.

This clone was seen a handful of times. CDR3 loop: CASSFLSTGGTDTQYF. The CDR3 nucleotides are TGTGCCAGCAGCTTCCTGTCCACAGGGGGCACAGATACGCAGTATTTT. V gene TRBV11-3 combines with J gene TRBJ2-3, with 7 bases that match TRBD1. The V segment lost 3 bases and the J segment 1 base; nucleotides outside the gene matches: 7. This CDR3 is 16 amino acids long. Germline V gene data show CDR1 as SGHNT and CDR2 as YENEEA.

This chain links TRBV6-5 with TRBJ1-1; 7 bases align to TRBD1. This CDR3 has 14 amino acids. After removal of 0 bases from V and 4 bases from J, the junction contained 2 bases not matched to a gene. The V gene's germline CDR1 is MNHEY and CDR2 SVGAGI. CDR3 residues: CASSYSAGGTEAFF. The CDR3 bases are TGTGCCAGCAGTTACTCAGCAGGGGGCACTGAAGCTTTCTTT.

This clone was counted a single time. The chain links TRBV14 to TRBJ2-7; TRBD1 agrees at 10 bases. CDR1 SGHDN and CDR2 FVKESK come from the germline V gene. V lost 3 bases to trimming and J lost 2 bases; unmatched junction nucleotides: 7. This CDR3 region has 16 residues. Here the CDR3 reads CASSHRTGTGAYEQYF. CDR3 DNA sequence: TGTGCCAGCAGCCACCGTACCGGGACAGGGGCCTACGAGCAGTACTTC.

The chain recombines TRBV12-2 with TRBJ2-7; TRBD2, the table's D call, was not compared with the DNA. TRBV12-2 is designated a pseudogene. There are 21 residues in the CDR3. This CDR3 is CASVQGGGRASLTLSSYEQYF. The CDR3 DNA sequence: TGTGCAAGTGTACAAGGAGGCGGGAGGGCCAGTTTAACCCTTAGCTCCTACGAGCAGTACTTC.

The genes are TRBV19 and TRBJ1-3, with unresolved D. With 6 bases removed from V and 4 bases from J, the gap between germline ends came to 13 bases. Germline loops: CDR1 LNHDA, CDR2 SQIVND (reference sequence). CDR3 size: 14 residues. The CDR3 sequence is CASRVALTGNTIYF. DNA for the CDR3: TGTGCCAGTAGGGTTGCCCTGACGGGAAACACCATATATTTT.

V gene TRBV19 combines with J gene TRBJ2-3; D may be TRBD2 (6 bases). Trimming pared 0 bases from V and 5 bases from J, leaving 6 bases between. Germline values: CDR1 LNHDA, CDR2 SQIVND (reference sequence). CDR3 size: 13 residues. The CDR3 loop is CASSIDSGDTQYF. CDR3 bases: TGTGCCAGTAGTATAGATAGCGGAGATACGCAGTATTTT.

The chain uses TRBV27 and TRBJ2-1; possible D gene TRBD2, 5 bases. The CDR3 consists of 14 residues. Trimming took off 5 bases at V and 2 bases at J, with 10 bases between the two ends. In germline, CDR1 is MNHEY, CDR2 SMNVEV (reference sequence). CDR3 sequence (DNA): TGTGCCAGCAGTCTTACTAGGACCTACAATGAGCAGTTCTTC. Amino acids: CASSLTRTYNEQFF.

The gene calls are TRBV19 and TRBJ1-3; D gene ambiguous. V was clipped by 7 bases and J by 4 bases, with 8 bases between them. Germline values: CDR1 LNHDA, CDR2 SQIVND (reference sequence). The CDR3 has 12 residues. The CDR3 reads CASMSSGNTIYF. The CDR3 coding sequence is TGTGCCAGTATGTCATCGGGAAACACCATATATTTT. The whole variable domain, filled in from reference TRBV19 and TRBJ1-3, reads DGGITQSPKYLFRKEGQNVTLSCEQNLNHDAMYWYRQDPGQGLRLIYYSQIVNDFQKGDIAEGYSVSREKKESFPLTVTSAQKNPTAFYLCASMSSGNTIYFGEGSWLTVV.

The rearrangement joins TRBV6-4 to TRBJ1-5, with TRBD1 identical over 12 bases. The CDR3 length is 17 residues. V shed 6 bases, J shed 8 bases, and the junction held 14 bases outside the gene matches. From germline, CDR1 is MRHNA and CDR2 SNTAGT. The CDR3 region has the DNA TGTGCCAGCAGAAGGGACAGGGGGCGACCCCTTAAGGAGCCCCAGCATTTT. The encoded protein is CASRRDRGRPLKEPQHF.

The chain employs TRBV27 and TRBJ2-7; no firm D call. The V and J ends lost 0 bases and 3 bases respectively, with 15 bases between them. In germline, CDR1 is MNHEY, CDR2 SMNVEV (reference sequence). This CDR3 comprises 16 residues. The CDR3 nucleotides read TGTGCCAGCAGTTTATCGATTGGGGTAGGCCTCTACGAGCAGTACTTC. Its translation: CASSLSIGVGLYEQYF.

The gene calls are TRBV7-9 and TRBJ1-3; the match to TRBD1 covers 7 bases. The germline V gene encodes CDR1 SEHNR and CDR2 FQNEAQ (reference sequence). V lost 4 bases and J lost 0; bases outside the gene matches: 9. The CDR3 runs to 17 residues. The CDR3 spells CASSSYRGLSSGNTIYF. The CDR3, as DNA: TGTGCCAGCAGCTCGTACAGGGGATTGAGCTCTGGAAACACCATATATTTT.

This clone was picked up a small number of times. V and J are TRBV6-1 and TRBJ2-7, with no clear D. The CDR3 covers 11 residues. V gave up 6 bases and J gave up 2 bases, with 5 bases separating them. Germline V gene lookup returns CDR1 MNHNS and CDR2 SASEGT. The CDR3 is CASRVTYEQYF. CDR3 DNA sequence: TGTGCCAGCAGGGTTACCTACGAGCAGTACTTC.

The chain links TRBV28 to TRBJ1-2; TRBD1 agrees at 7 bases. The length of the CDR3 is 15 residues. CDR1 is MDHEN, CDR2 SYDVKM, per germline. V lost 4 bases to trimming and J lost 5 bases; unmatched junction nucleotides: 10. The CDR3 sequence is CASSSTGTDAYGYTF. The CDR3 region has the DNA TGTGCCAGCAGTTCTACCGGGACAGACGCTTATGGCTACACCTTC.

The gene calls are TRBV27 and TRBJ1-5, with TRBD1 identical over 7 bases. The CDR3 spans 16 residues. After removal of 7 bases from V and 1 base from J, the junction contained 10 bases not matched to a gene. Germline V gene lookup returns CDR1 MNHEY and CDR2 SMNVEV (reference sequence). CDR3 amino acids: CASNSLTGISNQPQHF. DNA for the CDR3: TGTGCCAGCAACTCACTGACAGGGATAAGCAATCAGCCCCAGCATTTT.

The chain carries TRBV4-1 and TRBJ2-1; 10 bases are shared with TRBD1. Germline assignment: CDR1 MGHRA and CDR2 YSYEKL. The ends lost 5 bases at V and 4 bases at J; junction bases unmatched: 8. The CDR3 is 16 amino acids. CDR3 DNA sequence: TGCGCCAGCAGCTCAATTCCGGGACAGGGGTACAATGAGCAGTTCTTC. This translates into CASSSIPGQGYNEQFF.

The chain joins TRBV6-6 to TRBJ2-7, with TRBD1 matching 9 bases. CDR3 length: 15 amino acids. Trimming took 6 bases from V and 2 from J; bases not matched to a gene: 8. Germline V gene data show CDR1 as MNHNY and CDR2 as SVGAGI (reference sequence). The CDR3 DNA reads as TGTGCCAGCAGCCGGGACAGGGAAGGGACCTACGAGCAGTACTTC. Residues: CASSRDREGTYEQYF.

This clone was counted a few times. The V and J genes are TRBV28 and TRBJ1-4; TRBD1 might be the D (6 bases). V shed 3 bases and J shed 8 bases, with 16 bases lying between them. Germline values: CDR1 MDHEN, CDR2 SYDVKM. There are 15 residues in the CDR3. CDR3: CASSFPQGLGEKLFF. CDR3 DNA: TGTGCCAGCAGTTTCCCCCAGGGGTTGGGAGAAAAACTGTTTTTT.